This record looks at one T cell receptor beta chain sequence and its context. Relative to the germline gene, one junction end is altered; a read error may explain this. The sample originates from a study of blood T cell repertoires in COVID-19. Germline values: CDR1 LNHDA, CDR2 SQIVND (reference sequence). The CDR3 consists of 13 residues. Using immunoSEQ multiplex PCR, the repertoire was profiled, and TCRdb retains in-frame clones only, with some absent. In the table there are about 330,000 clones, 70% to 90% of which are singletons. Enrollees, 18 to 89 years old, lived in 24 US areas. What the recovered Cohort 3 donors had was two negative PCRs, clearance, or symptom resolution.

This chain links TRBV19 with TRBJ1-4; weak D call: TRBD1 (5 bases). The sequence was collected from a woman in her twenties or thirties who had recovered from COVID-19. Sequenced input: PBMCs or T cells enriched from blood (not recorded which). CDR3 DNA: TGTGCCAGTAGTACCCAGGGAAATGAAAAATTGTTTTTT. Translated, it gives CASSTQGNEKLFF.